This paragraph reports one TCR beta chain. It was with a sample-barcoded 5' primer and a J-beta primer mix that a second PCR of about 6 to 12 cycles was run. One entry per CDR3 protein results from TCRdb running MiXCR on the 5' RACE reads. The data show approximately 680,000 distinct CDR3 sequences, approximately 30% seen once. Per the germline V gene, CDR1 is LGHNA and CDR2 is YNFKEQ. The CDR3 covers 18 residues. Trimming took 5 bases from V and 4 from J; bases not matched to a gene: 15. The sample belongs to a study of blood T cells in healthy people across ages. The sequenced material came from blood. This clonotype was obtained from a woman at least 80 years old in good health. This sequence joins TRBV4-2 and TRBJ2-7, with TRBD2 matching over 12 bases. In DNA, the CDR3 is TGTGCCAGCAGCTTTAAAACTAGCGGGGGGTCAGAGGAGTACGAGCAGTACTTC. It encodes CASSFKTSGGSEEYEQYF.